Shown below are 10 T cell receptor beta chains from a single sample sequenced in a study of cytomegalovirus exposure and HLA in healthy donors (dated by TCRdb to 2016 to 2017). Libraries were prepared through the immunoSEQ multiplex PCR assay. For the multiplex PCR, a mixture combining 60 forward primers for TCR Vbeta segments and 13 reverse primers for TCR Jbeta segments was used. The source is immuneACCESS, and TCRdb retained only in-frame sequences with V and J called. Part of the clones is not carried over; for the studies checked, unresolved V genes explain less than half of this, and the remainder is unexplained. The sample yields about 210,000 clones; roughly 83% were counted once. Clones ranked in the top ten supply around 0.42% of the sample. The sample taken for sequencing was PBMCs. These receptors were taken from a male donor in good health and CMV-seropositive.

The rearrangement links TRBV7-3 to TRBJ2-5, with 9 bases identical to TRBD2. The length of the CDR3 is 15 residues. From germline, CDR1 is SGHTA and CDR2 FQGTGA. Losses at the gene ends were 4 bases for V and 4 bases for J; bases not matched to a gene: 7. CDR3 loop: CASSWVAGVGETQYF. The DNA for the CDR3 is TGTGCCAGCAGCTGGGTAGCGGGGGTAGGAGAGACCCAGTACTTC.

The chain uses TRBV15 and TRBJ1-3; D gene ambiguous. Deletions cut 0 bases from V and 4 bases from J, with 10 bases between. Germline CDR1 reads LNHNV; CDR2 reads YYDKDF (reference sequence). This CDR3 is built from 15 residues. The chain's CDR3 is CATSRDPGSGNTIYF. The CDR3 DNA sequence: TGTGCCACCAGCAGAGATCCCGGGTCGGGAAACACCATATATTTT. The whole variable domain, remainder taken from reference TRBV15 and TRBJ1-3, is DAMVIQNPRYQVTQFGKPVTLSCSQTLNHNVMYWYQQKSSQAPKLLFHYYDKDFNNEADTPDNFQSRRPNTSFCFLDIRSPGLGDTAMYLCATSRDPGSGNTIYFGEGSWLTVV.

V is TRBV9 and J is TRBJ1-1; the D gene is possibly TRBD1 (5 bases). Germline V gene sequence: CDR1 SGDLS, CDR2 YYNGEE. The CDR3 is 15 amino acids. V was clipped by 3 bases and J by 1 base, with 13 bases between them. CDR3 residues: CASSGGRTPNTEAFF. CDR3 DNA sequence: TGTGCCAGCAGCGGCGGTCGGACACCGAACACTGAAGCTTTCTTT.

CDR3 region: CASKWRLAVFDNEQFF. CDR3 sequence (DNA): TGTGCCAGTAAGTGGAGGCTAGCGGTATTCGACAATGAGCAGTTCTTC. V usage is TRBV19 and J usage is TRBJ2-1, with TRBD2 matching over 7 bases. CDR1 and CDR2 from the germline V gene are LNHDA and SQIVND (reference sequence). Unmatched junction bases numbered 14, after V lost 7 bases and J lost 5 bases. The CDR3 has 16 residues.

The chain is built from TRBV21-1 and TRBJ1-1. TRBV21-1 has pseudogene status. CDR3 length: 14 residues. CDR3 nucleotide sequence: TGTGCCAGCAGCAAAGCGCTAGTGAACACTGAAGCTTTCTTT. It codes for CASSKALVNTEAFF.

The CDR3 here is CASSTRTGVRGIAYEQYF. The CDR3 DNA follows: TGTGCCAGCAGTACCCGGACAGGGGTGCGGGGGATTGCCTACGAGCAGTACTTC. The V call is TRBV28, the J call TRBJ2-7; 9 bases line up with TRBD1. This CDR3 has 18 residues. Unmatched junction bases numbered 16, after V lost 5 bases and J lost 2 bases. Germline assignment: CDR1 MDHEN and CDR2 SYDVKM.

The J gene is TRBJ2-3, the V gene TRBV6-5, with D possibly being TRBD2 (5 bases). CDR1 MNHEY and CDR2 SVGAGI come from the germline V gene. The CDR3 consists of 11 residues. Trimming stripped 6 bases from V and 5 bases from J, with 6 bases between. The CDR3 loop reads CASRTRDTQYF. CDR3 nucleotide sequence: TGTGCCAGCAGAACTAGAGATACGCAGTATTTT.

This clone turned up a few times. The rearrangement links TRBV7-9 to TRBJ1-1; D is ambiguous. This CDR3 has 16 residues. With 5 bases removed from V and 2 bases from J, the gap between germline ends came to 18 bases. Germline lookup yields CDR1 SEHNR and CDR2 FQNEAQ (reference sequence). The CDR3 here is CASSAPPRSVNTEAFF. The CDR3 region has the DNA TGTGCCAGCAGCGCACCCCCGAGATCGGTCAACACTGAAGCTTTCTTT. The variable domain in full, with the rest retrieved from reference TRBV7-9 and TRBJ1-1, is DTGVSQNPRHKITKRGQNVTFRCDPISEHNRLYWYRQTLGQGPEFLTYFQNEAQLEKSRLLSDRFSAERPKGSFSTLEIQRTEQGDSAMYLCASSAPPRSVNTEAFFGQGTRLTVV.

In its sample, this clone was seen a few times. The V gene is TRBV18, the J gene TRBJ1-3, with unresolved D. The length of the CDR3 is 15 residues. Per germline, CDR1 KGHSH and CDR2 LQKENI. With 4 bases removed from V and 3 bases from J, the gap between germline ends came to 13 bases. The CDR3 region has the DNA TGTGCCAGCTCACAGGCCTCAGGAAATGGAAACACCATATATTTT. It specifies CASSQASGNGNTIYF. Using reference TRBV18 and TRBJ1-3 for the parts outside the CDR3, the full variable domain is NAGVMQNPRHLVRRRGQEARLRCSPMKGHSHVYWYRQLPEEGLKFMVYLQKENIIDESGMPKERFSAEFPKEGPSILRIQQVVRGDSAAYFCASSQASGNGNTIYFGEGSWLTVV.

V is TRBV27 and J is TRBJ2-7; TRBD2 agrees at 8 bases. Germline CDR1 and CDR2: MNHEY and SMNVEV (reference sequence). Germline trimming cut 4 bases from V and 1 base from J; bases unmatched to any gene: 6. The CDR3 extends over 15 amino acids. The CDR3 region is CASSSKTSESYEQYF. As DNA, the CDR3 is TGTGCCAGCAGTTCAAAGACTAGCGAGTCCTACGAGCAGTACTTC.